These T cell receptor beta chains were read from a single sample in a study of PD-1 blockade in mismatch repair-deficient tumors. Data came from immunoSEQ multiplex PCR; TCRdb stores just in-frame clones and leaves some out. The sample has under 150,000 clones, around nine tenths seen once. Here the sequenced sample was peripheral blood, taken about 17 months after starting pembrolizumab. The receptors come from an adult with mismatch repair-deficient cancer. Both conserved end residues are part of each CDR3. The D gene is left open where the match is weak. The size of a clone is reported for some rows only, either as once, few or many, or as a class for expanded clones.

size | D | J | V | CDR3 | DNA
NA | NA | TRBJ1-5 | TRBV5-6 | CASSLGQLPNQPQHF | TGTGCCAGCAGCTTGGGGCAGCTTCCCAATCAGCCCCAGCATTTT
NA | NA | TRBJ1-1 | TRBV11-3 | CASSLLEAGRTEAFF | TGTGCCAGCAGCTTACTTGAGGCAGGACGCACTGAAGCTTTCTTT
NA | TRBD1 | TRBJ2-3 | TRBV7-9 | CASSSGQGSTDTQYF | TGTGCCAGCAGCTCGGGACAGGGGAGCACAGATACGCAGTATTTT
NA | TRBD1 | TRBJ2-7 | TRBV6-1 | CASEGATYEQYF | TGTGCCAGCGAGGGGGCGACCTACGAGCAGTACTTC
NA | TRBD2 | TRBJ2-1 | TRBV5-1 | CASSLAGTSGKNEQFF | TGCGCCAGCAGCTTGGCCGGGACTAGCGGAAAAAATGAGCAGTTCTTC
NA | NA | TRBJ2-3 | TRBV7-9 | CASSRSTDTQYF | TGTGCCAGCAGTCGTAGCACAGATACGCAGTATTTT
NA | NA | TRBJ2-7 | TRBV13 | CASSYWSLDEQYF | TGTGCCAGCAGCTACTGGTCCTTGGACGAGCAGTACTTC
NA | TRBD2 | TRBJ2-1 | TRBV13 | CASSSTVGLAAEQFF | TGTGCCAGCAGCTCCACCGTGGGACTAGCGGCTGAGCAGTTCTTC
NA | NA | TRBJ2-2 | TRBV5-6 | CASIRGESLGELFF | TGTGCCAGCATACGGGGAGAGAGCTTGGGGGAGCTGTTTTTT
NA | NA | TRBJ2-6 | TRBV10-3 | CAISDPGANVLTF | TGTGCCATCAGTGATCCCGGGGCCAACGTCCTGACTTTC
once | TRBD1 | TRBJ2-1 | TRBV28 | CASTLGPGQNYNEQFF | TGTGCCAGCACCTTGGGACCGGGACAGAACTACAATGAGCAGTTCTTC
once | NA | TRBJ2-3 | TRBV9 | CASSVDLATDTQYF | TGTGCCAGCAGCGTAGATCTAGCCACAGATACGCAGTATTTT
NA | TRBD1 | TRBJ1-1 | TRBV29-1 | CSVYTGAPEAFF | TGCAGCGTTTATACAGGGGCCCCTGAAGCTTTCTTT
NA | NA | TRBJ2-1 | TRBV28 | CASNRGGFREQFF | TGTGCAAGCAACCGGGGCGGATTCCGGGAGCAGTTCTTC
NA | NA | TRBJ1-1 | TRBV13 | CASSLIGAGTEAFF | TGTGCCAGCAGCTTAATAGGGGCAGGGACTGAAGCTTTCTTT
few | TRBD2 | TRBJ2-2 | TRBV27 | CASRSSGRPTGELFF | TGTGCCAGCAGATCGAGCGGGAGGCCCACCGGGGAGCTGTTTTTT
NA | NA | TRBJ2-7 | TRBV7-9 | CASSLRQQRVFSYEQYF | TGTGCCAGCAGCTTACGCCAACAGCGAGTATTCTCCTACGAGCAGTACTTC
NA | NA | TRBJ2-7 | TRBV7-9 | CASSLGDRTYEQYF | TGTGCCAGCAGCTTAGGGGACCGAACCTACGAGCAGTACTTC
NA | NA | TRBJ2-7 | TRBV2 | CASSGNYEQYF | TGTGCCAGCAGCGGGAACTACGAGCAGTACTTC
NA | TRBD2 | TRBJ2-1 | TRBV7-2 | CASSLGTSTNEQFF | TGTGCCAGCAGCTTAGGGACTAGTACCAATGAGCAGTTCTTC
few | TRBD1 | TRBJ2-7 | TRBV5-1 | CASSSGQASEQYF | TGCGCCAGCAGCTCGGGACAGGCGAGCGAGCAGTACTTC
few | TRBD1 | TRBJ1-5 | TRBV19 | CASRVTRDSSNQPQHF | TGTGCCAGTAGAGTCACCCGGGACAGTAGCAATCAGCCCCAGCATTTT
once | TRBD1 | TRBJ2-7 | TRBV7-8 | CASSVTRDSYEQYF | TGTGCCAGCAGCGTCACCCGGGACAGCTACGAGCAGTACTTC
NA | NA | TRBJ2-3 | TRBV5-6 | CASSLRGDEADTQYF | TGTGCCAGCAGCTTGAGGGGGGATGAGGCAGATACGCAGTATTTT
NA | NA | TRBJ2-7 | TRBV11-2 | CASSIRAHYEQYF | TGTGCCAGCAGCATCCGGGCTCACTACGAGCAGTACTTC
NA | TRBD2 | TRBJ2-5 | TRBV2 | CAITGEGVETQYF | TGTGCCATAACTGGGGAGGGAGTGGAGACCCAGTACTTC
NA | NA | TRBJ2-7 | TRBV28 | CASSLGTFYEQYF | TGTGCCAGCAGTTTAGGGACTTTCTACGAGCAGTACTTC
NA | TRBD2 | TRBJ2-1 | TRBV27 | CASSLVLAEYNEQFF | TGTGCCAGCAGTTTAGTTCTAGCGGAGTACAATGAGCAGTTCTTC
NA | NA | TRBJ2-7 | TRBV9 | CASSPRPNYEQYF | TGTGCCAGCAGCCCCCGGCCGAACTACGAGCAGTACTTC
once | TRBD2 | TRBJ2-1 | TRBV7-9 | CASSRPGLADNEQFF | TGTGCCAGCAGCCGTCCGGGACTAGCGGACAATGAGCAGTTCTTC
NA | TRBD1 | TRBJ2-7 | TRBV6-6 | CASSPGQGNYEQYF | TGTGCCAGCAGCCCGGGACAGGGGAACTACGAGCAGTACTTC
NA | NA | TRBJ2-7 | TRBV6-5 | CASSYSSGGPLYEQYF | TGTGCCAGCAGTTACTCGAGTGGGGGCCCCCTCTACGAGCAGTACTTC
NA | NA | TRBJ2-2 | TRBV6-6 | CASSRPDTGELFF | TGTGCCAGCAGCAGACCCGACACCGGGGAGCTGTTTTTT
NA | TRBD1 | TRBJ2-7 | TRBV4-2 | CASSLVPPQGTYEQYF | TGTGCCAGCAGCTTGGTCCCACCACAGGGGACCTACGAGCAGTACTTC
NA | TRBD2 | TRBJ2-1 | TRBV7-9 | CASNGGFSGRLYNEQFF | TGTGCCAGCAACGGGGGGTTTAGCGGGAGGCTCTACAATGAGCAGTTCTTC
NA | TRBD2 | TRBJ2-1 | TRBV7-9 | CASSPSIGGLAGGYNEQFF | TGTGCCAGCAGCCCTAGCATAGGGGGACTAGCGGGAGGATACAATGAGCAGTTCTTC
NA | TRBD2 | TRBJ2-1 | TRBV6-5 | CASSYLAGTYNEQFF | TGTGCCAGCAGTTACTTAGCGGGCACCTACAATGAGCAGTTCTTC
NA | TRBD2 | TRBJ2-7 | TRBV4-1 | CASSLTSGVSYEQYF | TGCGCCAGCAGCTTAACTAGCGGCGTCTCCTACGAGCAGTACTTC
NA | NA | TRBJ2-2 | TRBV11-2 | CASIRGATGELFF | TGTGCCAGCATCCGCGGGGCAACCGGGGAGCTGTTTTTT
NA | TRBD2 | TRBJ2-7 | TRBV27 | CASSLRLAGENEQYF | TGTGCCAGCAGTTTGCGACTAGCGGGAGAGAACGAGCAGTACTTC
NA | NA | TRBJ2-5 | TRBV10-3 | CAISGARQQETQYF | TGTGCCATCAGTGGTGCTCGGCAGCAAGAGACCCAGTACTTC
once | NA | TRBJ2-6 | TRBV4-3 | CASSQAGSGAGANVLTF | TGCGCCAGCAGCCAGGCCGGGTCCGGGGCTGGGGCCAACGTCCTGACTTTC
once | NA | TRBJ2-7 | TRBV11-1 | CASSIYYEQYF | TGTGCCAGCAGCATCTACTACGAGCAGTACTTC
few | NA | TRBJ2-7 | TRBV27 | CASSLSVTPYEQYF | TGTGCCAGCAGTTTATCGGTGACCCCCTACGAGCAGTACTTC
NA | TRBD1 | TRBJ1-1 | TRBV20-1 | CSAPRQGSAFF | TGCAGTGCTCCAAGACAGGGATCAGCTTTCTTT
NA | TRBD2 | TRBJ2-5 | TRBV28 | CASRDASPGRKETQYF | TGTGCCAGCAGGGACGCTAGTCCCGGGAGGAAAGAGACCCAGTACTTC
NA | NA | TRBJ1-5 | TRBV6-5 | CASSPGGNQPQHF | TGTGCCAGCAGCCCCGGGGGCAATCAGCCCCAGCATTTT
NA | NA | TRBJ2-2 | TRBV29-1 | CSVRNTGELFF | TGCAGCGTTCGCAACACCGGGGAGCTGTTTTTT
NA | TRBD2 | TRBJ2-7 | TRBV19 | CASSTLAGVPYEQYF | TGTGCCAGTAGTACCCTAGCGGGAGTGCCCTACGAGCAGTACTTC
NA | NA | TRBJ2-1 | TRBV27 | CASSSIGTQYNEQFF | TGTGCCAGCAGTTCAATAGGGACACAATACAATGAGCAGTTCTTC
NA | TRBD1 | TRBJ1-2 | TRBV9 | CASSVSPLDRVFDYGYTF | TGTGCCAGCAGCGTATCGCCTTTGGACAGGGTGTTTGACTATGGCTACACCTTC
NA | NA | TRBJ2-1 | TRBV9 | CASSVVAGPYNEQFF | TGTGCCAGCAGCGTAGTTGCGGGGCCCTACAATGAGCAGTTCTTC
NA | NA | TRBJ2-3 | TRBV4-1 | CASSQERRVSESTDTQYF | TGCGCCAGCAGCCAAGAGCGTCGTGTTAGCGAAAGCACAGATACGCAGTATTTT
NA | NA | TRBJ2-7 | TRBV6-1 | CASSEVETFYEQYF | TGTGCCAGCAGTGAAGTGGAGACATTCTACGAGCAGTACTTC
NA | NA | TRBJ2-5 | TRBV7-9 | CASSFQQGSETQYF | TGTGCCAGCAGCTTTCAACAGGGTTCGGAGACCCAGTACTTC